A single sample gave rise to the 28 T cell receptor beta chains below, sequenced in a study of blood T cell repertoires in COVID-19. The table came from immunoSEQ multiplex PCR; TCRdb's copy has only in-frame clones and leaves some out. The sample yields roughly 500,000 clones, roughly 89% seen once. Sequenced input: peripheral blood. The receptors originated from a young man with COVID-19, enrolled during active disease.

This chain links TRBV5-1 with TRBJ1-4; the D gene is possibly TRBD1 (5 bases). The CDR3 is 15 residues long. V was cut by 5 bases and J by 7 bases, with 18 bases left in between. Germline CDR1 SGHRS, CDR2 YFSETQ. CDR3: CASRAQFGGGEKLFF. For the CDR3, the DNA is TGCGCCAGCAGGGCCCAATTCGGGGGTGGTGAAAAACTGTTTTTT.

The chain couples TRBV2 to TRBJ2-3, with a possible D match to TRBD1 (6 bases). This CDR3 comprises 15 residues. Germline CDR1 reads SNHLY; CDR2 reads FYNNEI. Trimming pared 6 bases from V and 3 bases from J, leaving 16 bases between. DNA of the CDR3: TGTGCCAGCAGGAACGGACAGCTAGTTACAGATACGCAGTATTTT. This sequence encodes CASRNGQLVTDTQYF.

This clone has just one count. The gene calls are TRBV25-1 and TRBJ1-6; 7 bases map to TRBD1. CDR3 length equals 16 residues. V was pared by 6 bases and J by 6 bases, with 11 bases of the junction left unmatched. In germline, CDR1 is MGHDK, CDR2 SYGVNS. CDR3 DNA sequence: TGTGCCAGCAGCAGGGACAGTACTCCATTTAATTCACCCCTCCACTTT. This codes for CASSRDSTPFNSPLHF.

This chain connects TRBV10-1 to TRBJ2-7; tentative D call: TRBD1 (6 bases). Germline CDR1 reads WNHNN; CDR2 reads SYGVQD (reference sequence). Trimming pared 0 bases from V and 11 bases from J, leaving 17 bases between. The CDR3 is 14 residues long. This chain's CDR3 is CASSESIGQRREYF. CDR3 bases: TGCGCCAGCAGTGAGTCGATAGGACAGAGAAGAGAGTACTTC.

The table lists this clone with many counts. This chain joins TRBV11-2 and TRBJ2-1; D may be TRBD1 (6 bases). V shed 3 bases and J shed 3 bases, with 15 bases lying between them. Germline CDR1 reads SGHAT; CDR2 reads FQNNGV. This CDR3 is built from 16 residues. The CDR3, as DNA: TGTGCCAGCAGCTTTCGGCTTAACAGGGACTACAATGAGCAGTTCTTC. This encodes CASSFRLNRDYNEQFF.

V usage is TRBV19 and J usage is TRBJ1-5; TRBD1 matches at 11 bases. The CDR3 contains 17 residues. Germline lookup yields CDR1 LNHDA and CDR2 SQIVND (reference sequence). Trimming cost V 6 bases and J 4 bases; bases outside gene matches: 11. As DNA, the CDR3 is TGTGCCAGTAGGACCGGGACAGGGGGGATTGGGAATCAGCCCCAGCATTTT. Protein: CASRTGTGGIGNQPQHF.

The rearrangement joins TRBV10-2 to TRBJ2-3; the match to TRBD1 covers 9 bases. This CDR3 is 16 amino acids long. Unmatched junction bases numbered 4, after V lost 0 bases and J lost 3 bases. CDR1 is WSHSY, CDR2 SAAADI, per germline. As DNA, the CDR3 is TGCGCCAGCAGTGAGTCGGGAGGACAGGGGACAGATACGCAGTATTTT. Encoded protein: CASSESGGQGTDTQYF.

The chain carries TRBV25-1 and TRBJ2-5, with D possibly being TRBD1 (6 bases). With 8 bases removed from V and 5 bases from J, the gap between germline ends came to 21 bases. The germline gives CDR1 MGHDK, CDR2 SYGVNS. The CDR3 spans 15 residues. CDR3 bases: TGTGCCAGCCGCCTAGGGGTCGCAGGGGCCGAGACCCAGTACTTC. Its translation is CASRLGVAGAETQYF.

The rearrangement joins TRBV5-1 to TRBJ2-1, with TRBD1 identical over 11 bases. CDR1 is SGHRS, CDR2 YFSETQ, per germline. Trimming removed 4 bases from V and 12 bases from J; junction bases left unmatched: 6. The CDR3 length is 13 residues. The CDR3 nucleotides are TGCGCCAGCAGCAAGGGACAGGGGGAATGGCAGTTCTTC. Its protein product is CASSKGQGEWQFF. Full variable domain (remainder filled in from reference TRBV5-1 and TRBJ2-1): KAGVTQTPRYLIKTRGQQVTLSCSPISGHRSVSWYQQTPGQGLQFLFEYFSETQRNKGNFPGRFSGRQFSNSRSEMNVSTLELGDSALYLCASSKGQGEWQFFGPGTRLTVL.

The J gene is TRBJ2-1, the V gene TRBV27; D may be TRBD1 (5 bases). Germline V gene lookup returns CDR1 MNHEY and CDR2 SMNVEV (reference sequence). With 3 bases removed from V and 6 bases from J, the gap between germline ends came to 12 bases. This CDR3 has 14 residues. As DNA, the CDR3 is TGTGCCAGCAGTTTCGACAGCACACCCAATGAGCAGTTCTTC. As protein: CASSFDSTPNEQFF.

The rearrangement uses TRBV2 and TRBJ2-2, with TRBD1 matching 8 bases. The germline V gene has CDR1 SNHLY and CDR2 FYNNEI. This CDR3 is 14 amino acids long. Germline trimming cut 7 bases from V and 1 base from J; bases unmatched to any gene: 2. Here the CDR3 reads CASTGTGNTGELFF. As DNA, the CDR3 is TGTGCCAGCACCGGGACAGGGAACACCGGGGAGCTGTTTTTT.

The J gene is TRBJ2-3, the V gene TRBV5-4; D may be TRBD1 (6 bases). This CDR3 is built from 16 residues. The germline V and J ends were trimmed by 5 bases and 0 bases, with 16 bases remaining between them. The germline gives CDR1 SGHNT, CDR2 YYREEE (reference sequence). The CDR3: CASSLPTGPSTDTQYF. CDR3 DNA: TGTGCCAGCAGTTTACCGACAGGCCCTAGCACAGATACGCAGTATTTT.

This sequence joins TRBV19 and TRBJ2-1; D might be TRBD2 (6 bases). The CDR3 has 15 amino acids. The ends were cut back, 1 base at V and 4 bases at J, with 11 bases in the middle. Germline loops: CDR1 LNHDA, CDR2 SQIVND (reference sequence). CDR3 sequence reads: CASSIAGVKYNEQFF. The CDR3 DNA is TGTGCCAGTAGTATAGCGGGAGTCAAGTACAATGAGCAGTTCTTC.

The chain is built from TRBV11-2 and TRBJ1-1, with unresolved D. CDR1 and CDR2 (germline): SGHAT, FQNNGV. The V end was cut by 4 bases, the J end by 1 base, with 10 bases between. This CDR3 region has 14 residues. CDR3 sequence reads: CASSSKRRNTEAFF. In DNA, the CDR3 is TGTGCCAGCAGCTCGAAGCGGCGGAACACTGAAGCTTTCTTT.

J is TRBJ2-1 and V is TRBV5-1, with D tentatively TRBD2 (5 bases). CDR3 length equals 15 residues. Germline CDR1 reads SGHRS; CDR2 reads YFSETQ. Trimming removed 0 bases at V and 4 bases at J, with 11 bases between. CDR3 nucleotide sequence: TGCGCCAGCAGCTTGGTGGGAGCGCAGTACAATGAGCAGTTCTTC. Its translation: CASSLVGAQYNEQFF.

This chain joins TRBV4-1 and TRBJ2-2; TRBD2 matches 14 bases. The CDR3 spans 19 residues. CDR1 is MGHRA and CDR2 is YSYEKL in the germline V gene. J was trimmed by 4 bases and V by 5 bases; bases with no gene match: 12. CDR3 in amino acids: CASSARLAGGRSATGELFF. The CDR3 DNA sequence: TGCGCCAGCAGCGCCCGACTAGCGGGGGGGCGGTCGGCCACCGGGGAGCTGTTTTTT.

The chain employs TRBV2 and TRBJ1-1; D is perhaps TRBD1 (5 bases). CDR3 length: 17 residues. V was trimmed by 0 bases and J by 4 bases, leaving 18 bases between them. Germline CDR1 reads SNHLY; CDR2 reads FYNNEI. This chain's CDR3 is CASSEAIPVGGITEAFF. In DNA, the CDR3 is TGTGCCAGCAGTGAAGCTATCCCGGTGGGGGGTATCACTGAAGCTTTCTTT. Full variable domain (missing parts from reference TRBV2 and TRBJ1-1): EPEVTQTPSHQVTQMGQEVILRCVPISNHLYFYWYRQILGQKVEFLVSFYNNEISEKSEIFDDQFSVERPDGSNFTLKIRSTKLEDSAMYFCASSEAIPVGGITEAFFGQGTRLTVV.

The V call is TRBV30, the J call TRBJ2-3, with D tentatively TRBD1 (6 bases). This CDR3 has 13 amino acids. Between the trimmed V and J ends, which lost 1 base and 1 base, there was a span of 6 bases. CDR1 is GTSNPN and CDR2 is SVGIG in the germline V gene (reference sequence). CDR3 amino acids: CAWSEGGTDTQYF. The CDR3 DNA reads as TGTGCCTGGAGTGAGGGGGGCACAGATACGCAGTATTTT. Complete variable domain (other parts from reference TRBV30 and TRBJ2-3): SQTIHQWPATLVQPVGSPLSLECTVEGTSNPNLYWYRQAAGRGLQLLFYSVGIGQISSEVPQNLSASRPQDRQFILSSKKLLLSDSGFYLCAWSEGGTDTQYFGPGTRLTVL.

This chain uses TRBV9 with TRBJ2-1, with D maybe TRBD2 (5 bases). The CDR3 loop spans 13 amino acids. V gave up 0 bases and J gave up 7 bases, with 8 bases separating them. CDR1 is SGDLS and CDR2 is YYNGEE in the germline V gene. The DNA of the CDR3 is TGTGCCAGCAGCGTAGCCCCGGGGAATGAGCAGTTCTTC. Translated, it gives CASSVAPGNEQFF. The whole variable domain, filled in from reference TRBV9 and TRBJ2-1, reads DSGVTQTPKHLITATGQRVTLRCSPRSGDLSVYWYQQSLDQGLQFLIQYYNGEERAKGNILERFSAQQFPDLHSELNLSSLELGDSALYFCASSVAPGNEQFFGPGTRLTVL.

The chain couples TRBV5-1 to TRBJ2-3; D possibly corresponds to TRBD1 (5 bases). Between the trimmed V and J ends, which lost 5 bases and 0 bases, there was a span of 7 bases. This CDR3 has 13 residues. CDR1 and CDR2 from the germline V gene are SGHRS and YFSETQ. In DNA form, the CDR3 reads TGCGCCAGCAGTAGGGGTAGCACAGATACGCAGTATTTT. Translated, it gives CASSRGSTDTQYF.

DNA of the CDR3: TGTGCCAGTAGTCCGGGACAGCTCGTTTTCTCTGAAGCTTTCTTT. Translated, it gives CASSPGQLVFSEAFF. The V call is TRBV19, the J call TRBJ1-1; 7 bases are shared with TRBD1. The ends lost 5 bases at V and 6 bases at J; junction bases unmatched: 12. CDR1 is LNHDA, CDR2 SQIVND, per germline (reference sequence). The CDR3 runs 15 residues.

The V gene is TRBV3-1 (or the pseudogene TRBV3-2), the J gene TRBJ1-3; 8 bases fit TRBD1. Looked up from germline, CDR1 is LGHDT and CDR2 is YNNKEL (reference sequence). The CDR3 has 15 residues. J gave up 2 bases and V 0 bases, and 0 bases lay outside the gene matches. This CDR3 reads CASSQDRGPGNTIYF. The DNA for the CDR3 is TGTGCCAGCAGCCAAGACAGGGGGCCTGGAAACACCATATATTTT.

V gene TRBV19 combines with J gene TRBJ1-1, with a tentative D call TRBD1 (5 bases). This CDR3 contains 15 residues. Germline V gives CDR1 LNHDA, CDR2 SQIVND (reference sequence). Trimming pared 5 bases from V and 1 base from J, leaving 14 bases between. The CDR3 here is CASSRLITGNTEAFF. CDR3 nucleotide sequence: TGTGCCAGTAGTCGCCTGATCACAGGGAACACTGAAGCTTTCTTT.

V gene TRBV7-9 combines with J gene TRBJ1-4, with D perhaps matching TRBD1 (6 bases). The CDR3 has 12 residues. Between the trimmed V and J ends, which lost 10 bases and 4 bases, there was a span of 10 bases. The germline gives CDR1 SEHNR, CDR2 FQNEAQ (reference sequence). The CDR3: CATGHGNEKLFF. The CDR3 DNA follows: TGTGCCACGGGACATGGTAATGAAAAACTGTTTTTT.

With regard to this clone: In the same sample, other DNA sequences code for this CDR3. CDR3 sequence (DNA): TGTGCCAGCAGTTTAGCGGGAGGGCCAGATACGCAGTATTTT. Residues: CASSLAGGPDTQYF. This chain connects TRBV27 to TRBJ2-3, with TRBD2 matching over 9 bases. The J segment lost 4 bases and the V segment lost 2 bases, leaving 1 base of the junction unmatched. Germline CDR1 is MNHEY and CDR2 is SMNVEV (reference sequence). This CDR3 has 14 amino acids.

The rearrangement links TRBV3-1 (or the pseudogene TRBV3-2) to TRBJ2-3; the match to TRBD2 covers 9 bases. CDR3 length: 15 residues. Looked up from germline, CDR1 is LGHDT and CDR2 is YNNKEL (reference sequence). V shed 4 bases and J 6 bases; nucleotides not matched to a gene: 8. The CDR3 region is CASSPIAGAGDTQYF. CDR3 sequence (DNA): TGTGCCAGCAGCCCCATAGCGGGGGCCGGGGATACGCAGTATTTT.

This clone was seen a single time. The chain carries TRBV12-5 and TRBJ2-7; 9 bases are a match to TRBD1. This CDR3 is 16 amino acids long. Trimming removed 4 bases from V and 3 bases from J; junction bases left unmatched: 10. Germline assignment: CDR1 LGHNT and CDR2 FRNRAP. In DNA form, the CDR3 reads TGTGCTAGTGGTTCTCCGGGACAGGGAATATACTACGAGCAGTACTTC. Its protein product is CASGSPGQGIYYEQYF.

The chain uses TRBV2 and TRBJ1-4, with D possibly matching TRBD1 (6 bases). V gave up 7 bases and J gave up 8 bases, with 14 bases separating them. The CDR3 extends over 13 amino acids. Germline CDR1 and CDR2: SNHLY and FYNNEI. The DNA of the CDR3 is TGTGCCAGCACTGATTCCAGGGGCGAAAAACTGTTTTTT. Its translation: CASTDSRGEKLFF.